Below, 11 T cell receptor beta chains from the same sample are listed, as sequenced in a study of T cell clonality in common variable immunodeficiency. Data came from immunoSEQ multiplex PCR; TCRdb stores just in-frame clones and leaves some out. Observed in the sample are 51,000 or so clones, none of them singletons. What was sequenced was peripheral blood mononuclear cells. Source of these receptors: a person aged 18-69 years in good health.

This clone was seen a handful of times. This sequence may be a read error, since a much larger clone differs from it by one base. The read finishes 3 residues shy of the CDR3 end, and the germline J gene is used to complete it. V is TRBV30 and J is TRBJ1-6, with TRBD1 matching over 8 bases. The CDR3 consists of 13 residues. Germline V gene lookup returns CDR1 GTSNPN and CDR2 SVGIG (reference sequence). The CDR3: CTWSRQGNSPLHF. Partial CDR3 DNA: TGTACCTGGAGCAGACAGGGGAATTCACCC.

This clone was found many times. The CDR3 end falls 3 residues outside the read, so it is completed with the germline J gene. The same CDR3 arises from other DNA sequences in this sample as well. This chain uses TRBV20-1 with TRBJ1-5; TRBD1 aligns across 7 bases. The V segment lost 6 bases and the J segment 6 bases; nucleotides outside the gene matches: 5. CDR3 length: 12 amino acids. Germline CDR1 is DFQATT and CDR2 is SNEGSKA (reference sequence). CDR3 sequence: CSARQGSQPQHF. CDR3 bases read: TGCAGTGCCCGACAGGGAAGTCAGCCC.

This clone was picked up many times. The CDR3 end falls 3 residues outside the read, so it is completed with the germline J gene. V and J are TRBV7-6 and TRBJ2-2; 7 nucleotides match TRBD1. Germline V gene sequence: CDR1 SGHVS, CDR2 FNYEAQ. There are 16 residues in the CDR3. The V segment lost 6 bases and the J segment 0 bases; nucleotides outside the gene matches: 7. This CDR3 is CASRVTGASNTGELFF. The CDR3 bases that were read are TGTGCCAGCAGAGTCACAGGGGCTTCGAACACCGGGGAG. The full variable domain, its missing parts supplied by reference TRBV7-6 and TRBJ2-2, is GAGVSQSPRYKVTKRGQDVALRCDPISGHVSLYWYRQALGQGPEFLTYFNYEAQQDKSGLPNDRFSAERPEGSISTLTIQRTEQRDSAMYRCASRVTGASNTGELFFGEGSRLTVL.

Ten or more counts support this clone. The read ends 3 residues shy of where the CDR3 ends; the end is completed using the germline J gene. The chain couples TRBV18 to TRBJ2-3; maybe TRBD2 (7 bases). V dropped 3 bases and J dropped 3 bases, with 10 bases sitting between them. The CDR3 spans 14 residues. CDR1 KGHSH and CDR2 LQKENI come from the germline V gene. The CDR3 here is CASSPAGATDTQYF. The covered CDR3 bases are TGTGCCAGCTCACCGGCGGGGGCGACAGATACG.

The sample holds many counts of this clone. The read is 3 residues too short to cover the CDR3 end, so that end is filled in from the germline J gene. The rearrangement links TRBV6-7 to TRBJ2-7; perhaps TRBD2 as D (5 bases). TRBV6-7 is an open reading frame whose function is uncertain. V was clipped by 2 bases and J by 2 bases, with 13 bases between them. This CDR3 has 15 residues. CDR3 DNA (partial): TGTGCCAGCAGTTACAAGCGGTCCCCTCCCTACGAG. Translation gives CASSYKRSPPYE. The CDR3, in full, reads CASSYKRSPPYEQYF.

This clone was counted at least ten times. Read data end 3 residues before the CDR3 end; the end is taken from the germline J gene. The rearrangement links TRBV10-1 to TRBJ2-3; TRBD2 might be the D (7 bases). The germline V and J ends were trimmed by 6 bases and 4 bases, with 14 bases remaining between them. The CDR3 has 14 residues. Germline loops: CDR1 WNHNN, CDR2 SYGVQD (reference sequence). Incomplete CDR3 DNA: TGCGCCAGCAGCCGAGGGAGGGGGTCAGATACG. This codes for CASSRGRGSDT. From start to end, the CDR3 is CASSRGRGSDTQYF.

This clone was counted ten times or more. CDR3 sequence reads: CSARAGTGVTTDTQYF. The CDR3 bases that were read are TGCAGTGCTAGAGCGGGTACGGGTGTAACCACAGATACG. The chain carries TRBV20-1 and TRBJ2-3; D remains ambiguous. The read ends 3 residues early relative to the CDR3; the germline J gene fills the gap. Germline V gene data show CDR1 as DFQATT and CDR2 as SNEGSKA (reference sequence). Trimming cost V 1 base and J 2 bases, with 16 bases left between them. The CDR3 loop spans 16 amino acids.

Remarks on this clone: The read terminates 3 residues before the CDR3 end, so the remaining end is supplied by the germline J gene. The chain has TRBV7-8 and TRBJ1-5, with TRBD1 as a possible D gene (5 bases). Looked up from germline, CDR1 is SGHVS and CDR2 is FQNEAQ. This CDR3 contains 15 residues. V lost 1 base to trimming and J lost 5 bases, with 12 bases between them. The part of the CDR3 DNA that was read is TGTGCCAGCAGCTTAGAGGCAGGGATCCATCAGCCC. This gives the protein CASSLEAGIHQP. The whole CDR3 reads CASSLEAGIHQPQHF.

CDR3 DNA, as far as it was read: TGCAGTGCTGTAAGACACAGGGCGAGTGAA. Translation: CSAVRHRASE. The full CDR3 protein is CSAVRHRASEAFF. V and J are TRBV20-1 and TRBJ1-1, with TRBD1 as a possible D gene (6 bases). The read ends 3 residues before the CDR3 terminus; that terminus is restored from the germline J gene. This CDR3 contains 13 residues. V was clipped by 5 bases and J by 7 bases, with 17 bases between them. Germline lookup yields CDR1 DFQATT and CDR2 SNEGSKA (reference sequence).

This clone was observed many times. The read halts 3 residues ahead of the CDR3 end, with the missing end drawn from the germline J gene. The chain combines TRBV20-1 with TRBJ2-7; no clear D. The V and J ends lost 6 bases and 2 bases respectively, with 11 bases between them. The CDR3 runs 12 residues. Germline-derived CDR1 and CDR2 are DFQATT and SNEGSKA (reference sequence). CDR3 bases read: TGCAGTGCGGTCGACACCCCCTACGAG. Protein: CSAVDTPYE. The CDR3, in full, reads CSAVDTPYEQYF.

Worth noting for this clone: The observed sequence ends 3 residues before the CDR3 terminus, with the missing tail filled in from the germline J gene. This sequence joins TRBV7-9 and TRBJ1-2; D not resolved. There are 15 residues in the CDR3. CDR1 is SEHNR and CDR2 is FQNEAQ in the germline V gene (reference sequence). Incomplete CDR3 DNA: TGTGCCAGCAGCACTAGTCCAGGAGGCATTCGGGAG. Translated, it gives CASSTSPGGIRE. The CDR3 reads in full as CASSTSPGGIREYTF.